The 6 T cell receptor beta chains below were found in one sample sequenced in a study of blood T cells in healthy people across ages (dated by TCRdb to the mid-2010s). The library was built by means of 5' RACE. The sequencer listed for this sample is Illumina HiSeq 2500. A second PCR of roughly 6 to 11 cycles was run with a J-beta primer mix and a sample-barcoded 5' primer. TCRdb handled the public reads itself, with Q25 trimming in fastp and clone calling in MiXCR, and kept productive beta chains. Each CDR3 protein appears once, grouped with its most common genes and DNA. This sample gives under 1,000,000 distinct CDR3 sequences in total; approximately 35% of them show up just once. The ten most abundant clones make up over 10% of the sample. Sequenced material: blood. These receptors all come from a man younger than 30 in good health.

As to this clonotype: The junction shows a germline mismatch at one end, possibly a read error. The genes are TRBV10-3 and TRBJ1-1; the D gene is possibly TRBD1 (6 bases). This CDR3 has 13 residues. The V gene's germline CDR1 is ENHRY and CDR2 SYGVKD. CDR3 in DNA: TGTGCCAGCAGTGACAGGTCGGACACTGAAGCTTTCTTT. This encodes CASSDRSDTEAFF.

The J gene is TRBJ2-5, the V gene TRBV24-1; D call uncertain. The CDR3 totals 14 residues. Per germline, CDR1 KGHDR and CDR2 SFDVKD. Trimming left V 3 bases short and J 0 bases short, with 7 bases between. For the CDR3, the DNA is TGTGCCACCAGTGATCCTACACACCAAGAGACCCAGTACTTC. It encodes CATSDPTHQETQYF.

This clonotype was counted many times. This rearrangement joins TRBV10-3 to TRBJ2-5; a weak D match, TRBD1 (7 bases). The germline CDR1 and CDR2 sequences are ENHRY and SYGVKD. The CDR3 has 14 residues. Trimming removed 4 bases from V and 4 bases from J, with 13 bases in between. DNA for the CDR3: TGTGCCATCAGTGCAGGAGGGGGCACAGAGACCCAGTACTTC. Translation: CAISAGGGTETQYF.

The rearrangement joins TRBV4-2 to TRBJ2-1; maybe TRBD2 (6 bases). Germline lookup yields CDR1 LGHNA and CDR2 YNFKEQ. The length of the CDR3 is 16 residues. V shed 1 base and J shed 5 bases, with 15 bases lying between them. The CDR3 DNA sequence: TGTGCCAGCAGCCAAGGTGTGCTAGCGAATAACAATGAGCAGTTCTTC. Encoded protein: CASSQGVLANNNEQFF.

In regard to this clonotype: Being one base from a much bigger clone, this may be a read error. The chain combines TRBV4-3 with TRBJ2-5; D is ambiguous. The J call may be faulty, since TRBJ2-7 better matches the DNA end. Germline CDR1 LGHNA, CDR2 YSLEER. This CDR3 is built from 17 residues. The CDR3 reads CASSQESVNVRLYEQYF. CDR3 DNA: TGCGCCAGCAGCCAAGAATCGGTTAACGTCCGGTTATACGAGCAGTACTTC.

Only one count was recorded for this clonotype. The gene calls are TRBV21-1 and TRBJ2-1; the table gives TRBD1 as D, unverified against the DNA. TRBV21-1 is termed a pseudogene. The CDR3 is made up of 14 amino acids. The CDR3 protein is CARGGGFLDNERFF. For the CDR3, the DNA is TGTGCCAGAGGTGGGGGCTTTCTCGACAATGAGCGGTTCTTC.